This T cell receptor (beta chain) comes out of a study of shared clonotypes between healthy human individuals. In germline, CDR1 is SQVTM, CDR2 ANQGSEA. The V segment lost 7 bases and the J segment 2 bases; nucleotides outside the gene matches: 5. This CDR3 is built from 12 residues. Only in-frame clones appear in the TCRdb table, and some are missing; sequencing was by immunoSEQ multiplex PCR. The sample has some 550,000 clones; more than 95% are singletons. The chain has TRBV29-1 and TRBJ2-7; 7 bases map to TRBD1. The clonotype comes from a woman between 25 and 40 years old in good health. The sequenced sample consisted of naive CD4+ T cells sorted from blood. The subset here: CD45RA+ positively selected. CDR3 sequence reads: CSGWDSTYEQYF. CDR3 DNA: TGCAGCGGCTGGGACAGCACCTACGAGCAGTACTTC.